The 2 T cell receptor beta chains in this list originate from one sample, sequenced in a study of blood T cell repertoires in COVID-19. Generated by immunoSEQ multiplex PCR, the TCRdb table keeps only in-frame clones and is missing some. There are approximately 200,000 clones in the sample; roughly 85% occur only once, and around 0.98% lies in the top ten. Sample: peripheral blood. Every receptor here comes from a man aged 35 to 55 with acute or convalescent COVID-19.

CDR3 sequence reads: CASSQGPPGGRDSPLHF. CDR3 DNA sequence: TGTGCCAGCAGCCAAGGCCCCCCGGGGGGCCGGGATTCACCCCTCCACTTT. This chain joins TRBV3-1 (or the pseudogene TRBV3-2) and TRBJ1-6; weak D call: TRBD1 (6 bases). The V and J ends lost 1 base and 8 bases respectively, with 18 bases between them. The V gene's germline CDR1 is LGHDT and CDR2 YNNKEL (reference sequence). The CDR3 sequence is 17 residues long.

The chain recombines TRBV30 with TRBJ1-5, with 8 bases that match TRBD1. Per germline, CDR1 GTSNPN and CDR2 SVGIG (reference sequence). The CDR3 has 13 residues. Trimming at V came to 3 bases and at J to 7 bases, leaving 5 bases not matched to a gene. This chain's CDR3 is CAWRDRAGQPQHF. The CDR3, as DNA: TGTGCCTGGAGGGACAGGGCGGGACAGCCCCAGCATTTT.